This T cell receptor beta chain comes out of a study of cytomegalovirus exposure and HLA in healthy donors. The overall study: Genotyping showed 81% of roughly 390 donors falling in the Caucasian-associated ancestry cluster.

Overall study findings and caveats: A classifier reportedly called cytomegalovirus status with high sensitivity and specificity.

For this clone: No antigen is known for it.

The CDR3 covers 15 residues. CDR1 SGHNT and CDR2 YYREEE come from the germline V gene (reference sequence). V was pared by 1 base and J by 4 bases, with 14 bases between. 60 Vbeta and 13 Jbeta primers were used in PCR. Measured with immunoSEQ multiplex PCR; TCRdb has only the in-frame clones, and not every one. The table shows about 130,000 clones, with 80% to 90% occurring only once. V usage is TRBV5-4 and J usage is TRBJ1-1; D is ambiguous. Sequencing was carried out using PBMCs. The clonotype comes from a man between 50 and 59 years old in good health and CMV-seronegative. CDR3 loop: CASSLTASALTEAFF. The CDR3 DNA follows: TGTGCCAGCAGCTTGACCGCCTCCGCGCTCACTGAAGCTTTCTTT.